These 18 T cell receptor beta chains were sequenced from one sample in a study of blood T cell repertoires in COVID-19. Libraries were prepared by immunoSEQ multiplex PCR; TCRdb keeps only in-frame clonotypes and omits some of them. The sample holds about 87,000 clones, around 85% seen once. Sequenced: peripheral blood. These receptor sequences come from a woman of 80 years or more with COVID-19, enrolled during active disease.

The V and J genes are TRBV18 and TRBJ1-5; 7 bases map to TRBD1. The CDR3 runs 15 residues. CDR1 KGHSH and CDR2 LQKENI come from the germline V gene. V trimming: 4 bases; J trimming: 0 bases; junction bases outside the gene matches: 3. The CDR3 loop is CASSRGTASNQPQHF. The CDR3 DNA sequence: TGTGCCAGCTCACGGGGGACAGCTAGCAATCAGCCCCAGCATTTT.

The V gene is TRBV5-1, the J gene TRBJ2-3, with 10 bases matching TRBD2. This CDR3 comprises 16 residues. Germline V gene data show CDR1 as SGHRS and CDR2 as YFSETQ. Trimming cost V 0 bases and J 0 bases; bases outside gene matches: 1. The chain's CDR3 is CASSLASGGSTDTQYF. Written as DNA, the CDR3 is TGCGCCAGCAGCTTGGCTAGCGGGGGTAGCACAGATACGCAGTATTTT.

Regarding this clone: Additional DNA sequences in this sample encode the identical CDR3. As DNA, the CDR3 is TGTGCCAGCAGTGGAGGGGGGGGGAATCAGCCCCAGCATTTT. This encodes CASSGGGGNQPQHF. This chain links TRBV2 with TRBJ1-5, with D possibly being TRBD1 (6 bases). The germline V and J ends were trimmed by 4 bases and 4 bases, with 11 bases remaining between them. The CDR3 extends over 14 amino acids. Germline loops: CDR1 SNHLY, CDR2 FYNNEI.

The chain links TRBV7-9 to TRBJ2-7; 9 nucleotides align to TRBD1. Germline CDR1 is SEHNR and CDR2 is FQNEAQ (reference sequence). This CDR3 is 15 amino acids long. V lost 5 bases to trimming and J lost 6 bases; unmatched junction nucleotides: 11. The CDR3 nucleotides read TGTGCCAGCAGCAAACCGGGACAGGGTAAGATCGAGCAGTACTTC. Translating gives CASSKPGQGKIEQYF. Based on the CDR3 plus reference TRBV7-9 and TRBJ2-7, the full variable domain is DTGVSQNPRHKITKRGQNVTFRCDPISEHNRLYWYRQTLGQGPEFLTYFQNEAQLEKSRLLSDRFSAERPKGSFSTLEIQRTEQGDSAMYLCASSKPGQGKIEQYFGPGTRLTVT.

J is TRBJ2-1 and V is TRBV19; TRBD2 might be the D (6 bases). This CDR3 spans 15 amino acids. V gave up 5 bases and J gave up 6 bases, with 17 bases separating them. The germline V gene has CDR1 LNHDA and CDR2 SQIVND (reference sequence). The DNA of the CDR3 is TGTGCCAGTAGTCCCGCGGGACTCGTCCCCAATGAGCAGTTCTTC. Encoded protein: CASSPAGLVPNEQFF.

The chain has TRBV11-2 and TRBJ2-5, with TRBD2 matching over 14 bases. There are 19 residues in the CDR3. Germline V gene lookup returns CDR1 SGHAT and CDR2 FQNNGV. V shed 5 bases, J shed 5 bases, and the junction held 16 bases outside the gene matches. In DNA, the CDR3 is TGTGCCAGCAGCCCCGCCGGGACTAGCGGGAGTGGGTTAGCTGAGACCCAGTACTTC. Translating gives CASSPAGTSGSGLAETQYF.

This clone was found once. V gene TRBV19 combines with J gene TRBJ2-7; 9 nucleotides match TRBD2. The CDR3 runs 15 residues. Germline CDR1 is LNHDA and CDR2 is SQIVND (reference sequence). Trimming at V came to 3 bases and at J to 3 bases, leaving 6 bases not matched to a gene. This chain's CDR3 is CASSIPAGGDYEQYF. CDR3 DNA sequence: TGTGCCAGTAGTATTCCAGCGGGAGGCGACTACGAGCAGTACTTC.

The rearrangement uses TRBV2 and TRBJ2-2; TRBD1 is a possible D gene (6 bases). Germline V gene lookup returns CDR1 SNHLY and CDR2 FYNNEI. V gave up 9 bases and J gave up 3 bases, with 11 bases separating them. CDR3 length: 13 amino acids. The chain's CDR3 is CARKGQDTGELFF. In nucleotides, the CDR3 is TGTGCCAGGAAGGGACAAGACACCGGGGAGCTGTTTTTT.

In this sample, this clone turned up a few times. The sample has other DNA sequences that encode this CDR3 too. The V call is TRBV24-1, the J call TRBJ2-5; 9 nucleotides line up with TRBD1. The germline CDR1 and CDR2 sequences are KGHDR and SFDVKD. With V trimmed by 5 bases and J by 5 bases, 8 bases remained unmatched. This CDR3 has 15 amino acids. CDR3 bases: TGTGCCACCAGTGTGAGGACAGGGGTGGGGGAGACCCAGTACTTC. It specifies CATSVRTGVGETQYF.

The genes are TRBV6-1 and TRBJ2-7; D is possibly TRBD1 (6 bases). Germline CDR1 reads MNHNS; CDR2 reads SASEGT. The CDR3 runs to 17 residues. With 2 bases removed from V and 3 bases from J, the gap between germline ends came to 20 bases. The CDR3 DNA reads TGTGCCAGCAGTGAACCATCCAGGGGAGCGAATTTCTACGAGCAGTACTTC. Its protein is CASSEPSRGANFYEQYF.

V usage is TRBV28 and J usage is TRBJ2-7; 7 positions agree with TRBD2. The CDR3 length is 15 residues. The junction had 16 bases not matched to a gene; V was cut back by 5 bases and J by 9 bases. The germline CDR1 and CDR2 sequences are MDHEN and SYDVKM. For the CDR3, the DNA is TGTGCCAGCAGTAACTGGGAGGGCAGCTCTCGTGGGCAGTACTTC. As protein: CASSNWEGSSRGQYF.

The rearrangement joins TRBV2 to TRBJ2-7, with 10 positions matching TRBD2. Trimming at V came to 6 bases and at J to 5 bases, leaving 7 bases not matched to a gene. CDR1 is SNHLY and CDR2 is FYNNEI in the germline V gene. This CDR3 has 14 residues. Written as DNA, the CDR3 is TGTGCCAGCAGGAAACTAGCGGGGACCGACGAGCAGTACTTC. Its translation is CASRKLAGTDEQYF.

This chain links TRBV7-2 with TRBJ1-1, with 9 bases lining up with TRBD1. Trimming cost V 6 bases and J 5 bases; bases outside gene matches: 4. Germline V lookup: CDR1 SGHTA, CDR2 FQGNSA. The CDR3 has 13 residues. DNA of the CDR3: TGTGCCAGCAGACGACAGGGGGTGACTGAAGCTTTCTTT. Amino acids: CASRRQGVTEAFF.

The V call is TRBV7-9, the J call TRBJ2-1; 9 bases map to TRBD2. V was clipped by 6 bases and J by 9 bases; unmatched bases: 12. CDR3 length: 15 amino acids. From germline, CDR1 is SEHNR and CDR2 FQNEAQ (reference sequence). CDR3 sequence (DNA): TGTGCCAGCAGTTCTTCAGGGACTAGCTTCAGTGAGCAGTTCTTC. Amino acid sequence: CASSSSGTSFSEQFF.

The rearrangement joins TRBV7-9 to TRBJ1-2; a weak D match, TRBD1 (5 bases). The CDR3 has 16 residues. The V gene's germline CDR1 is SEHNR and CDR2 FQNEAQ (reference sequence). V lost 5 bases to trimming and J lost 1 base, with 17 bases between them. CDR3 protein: CASSQLGGVLNYGYTF. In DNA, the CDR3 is TGTGCCAGCAGCCAACTCGGGGGGGTCCTTAACTATGGCTACACCTTC. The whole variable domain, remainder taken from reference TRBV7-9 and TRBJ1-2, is DTGVSQNPRHKITKRGQNVTFRCDPISEHNRLYWYRQTLGQGPEFLTYFQNEAQLEKSRLLSDRFSAERPKGSFSTLEIQRTEQGDSAMYLCASSQLGGVLNYGYTFGSGTRLTVV.

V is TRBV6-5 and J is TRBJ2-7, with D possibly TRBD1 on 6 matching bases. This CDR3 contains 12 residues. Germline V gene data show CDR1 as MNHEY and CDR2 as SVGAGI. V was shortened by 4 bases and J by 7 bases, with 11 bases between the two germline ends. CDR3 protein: CASSSGTLEQYF. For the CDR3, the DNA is TGTGCCAGCAGTTCCGGGACACTGGAGCAGTACTTC.

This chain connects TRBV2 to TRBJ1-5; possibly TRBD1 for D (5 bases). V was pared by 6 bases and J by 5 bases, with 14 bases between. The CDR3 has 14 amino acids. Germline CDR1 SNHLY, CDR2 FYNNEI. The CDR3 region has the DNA TGTGCCAGCAGCAAGGACGGGGGGGATCAGCCCCAGCATTTT. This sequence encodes CASSKDGGDQPQHF.

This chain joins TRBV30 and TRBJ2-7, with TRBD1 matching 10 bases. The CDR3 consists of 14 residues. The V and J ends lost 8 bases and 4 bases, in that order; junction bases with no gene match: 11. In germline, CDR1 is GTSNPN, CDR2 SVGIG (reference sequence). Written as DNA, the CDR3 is TGTGCCCCCAAGCGAGGGGACAGGGGATACGAGCAGTACTTC. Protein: CAPKRGDRGYEQYF.